These 20 T cell receptor beta chains share one sample of origin, sequenced in a study of T cell responses to AZD1222 COVID-19 vaccine. Generated by immunoSEQ multiplex PCR, the TCRdb table keeps only in-frame clones and is missing some. The profile shows 90,000 to 120,000 clones, nearly 90% of them singletons. The starting material was peripheral blood, obtained 28 days after the second AZD1222 dose. These receptors all come from an adult who received the AZD1222 COVID-19 vaccine.

This clone occurred a few times. Within the sample, other DNA sequences also encode this same CDR3. V is TRBV19 and J is TRBJ2-7; 11 nucleotides line up with TRBD1. The J segment lost 0 bases and the V segment lost 3 bases, leaving 1 base of the junction unmatched. The CDR3 length is 15 residues. Germline assignment: CDR1 LNHDA and CDR2 SQIVND (reference sequence). CDR3 DNA sequence: TGTGCCAGTAGTATTGGGACAGGGGGCTCCTACGAGCAGTACTTC. Translated, it gives CASSIGTGGSYEQYF.

This clone has only a few counts. J is TRBJ2-1 and V is TRBV11-2; D is uncertain. Trimming removed 1 base from V and 0 bases from J, with 10 bases in between. The CDR3 extends over 16 amino acids. Germline V lookup: CDR1 SGHAT, CDR2 FQNNGV. CDR3 in DNA: TGTGCCAGCAGCTTAGGAACCCAGAACTCCTACAATGAGCAGTTCTTC. This gives the protein CASSLGTQNSYNEQFF. Supplemented by reference TRBV11-2 and TRBJ2-1, the full variable domain reads EAGVAQSPRYKIIEKRQSVAFWCNPISGHATLYWYQQILGQGPKLLIQFQNNGVVDDSQLPKDRFSAERLKGVDSTLKIQPAKLEDSAVYLCASSLGTQNSYNEQFFGPGTRLTVL.

This clone was detected only a few times. The V and J genes are TRBV5-4 and TRBJ1-5; a possible D gene is TRBD1 (6 bases). This CDR3 contains 14 residues. The ends were cut back, 1 base at V and 7 bases at J, with 12 bases in the middle. CDR1 is SGHNT and CDR2 is YYREEE in the germline V gene (reference sequence). The chain's CDR3 is CASSLQGLGQPQHF. In DNA, the CDR3 is TGTGCCAGCAGCTTGCAGGGGTTGGGACAGCCCCAGCATTTT.

The V call is TRBV3-1 (or the pseudogene TRBV3-2), the J call TRBJ1-5, with no clear D. V lost 0 bases to trimming and J lost 6 bases, with 12 bases between them. The CDR3 length is 15 residues. CDR1 and CDR2 from the germline V gene are LGHDT and YNNKEL (reference sequence). The CDR3 DNA reads as TGTGCCAGCAGCCAAGATCCAACAGATCGTCAGCCCCAGCATTTT. Its translation: CASSQDPTDRQPQHF.

J is TRBJ2-3 and V is TRBV7-2; weak D call: TRBD2 (5 bases). The V end lost 3 bases, the J end lost 3 bases, and 7 bases lay between the germline ends. Germline V gives CDR1 SGHTA, CDR2 FQGNSA. There are 13 residues in the CDR3. CDR3: CASSFRGTDTQYF. The CDR3, as DNA: TGTGCCAGCAGCTTCCGGGGAACAGATACGCAGTATTTT.

The V and J genes are TRBV28 and TRBJ1-2, with D possibly matching TRBD1 (5 bases). Germline-derived CDR1 and CDR2 are MDHEN and SYDVKM. Deletions cut 2 bases from V and 5 bases from J, with 12 bases between. The CDR3 spans 14 residues. The CDR3 nucleotides are TGTGCCAGCAGTTTAGGCAGGGCGGATTATGGCTACACCTTC. Translating gives CASSLGRADYGYTF.

The CDR3 nucleotides are TGTGCCAGCTCACCACCGAAAGGGGGGCCCACTGGAAACACCATATATTTT. It is translated as CASSPPKGGPTGNTIYF. The chain is built from TRBV18 and TRBJ1-3; TRBD1 is a possible D gene (6 bases). Germline V gene lookup returns CDR1 KGHSH and CDR2 LQKENI. Trimming took 0 bases from V and 2 from J, leaving 14 bases between them. The CDR3 is 17 residues long. Full variable domain (missing parts from reference TRBV18 and TRBJ1-3): NAGVMQNPRHLVRRRGQEARLRCSPMKGHSHVYWYRQLPEEGLKFMVYLQKENIIDESGMPKERFSAEFPKEGPSILRIQQVVRGDSAAYFCASSPPKGGPTGNTIYFGEGSWLTVV.

In this sample, this clone turned up once. The chain uses TRBV19 and TRBJ2-2, with 10 bases aligning to TRBD1. V gave up 7 bases and J gave up 5 bases; unmatched junction bases: 10. CDR3 length: 16 amino acids. Germline values: CDR1 LNHDA, CDR2 SQIVND (reference sequence). DNA of the CDR3: TGTGCCAGTAACAACCCGACAGGGGGCGAGACCGGGGAGCTGTTTTTT. Protein sequence: CASNNPTGGETGELFF.

The rearrangement links TRBV7-9 to TRBJ1-4, with a tentative D call TRBD1 (6 bases). V was cut by 1 base and J by 3 bases, with 12 bases left in between. CDR1 is SEHNR, CDR2 FQNEAQ, per germline (reference sequence). This CDR3 spans 16 amino acids. In nucleotides, the CDR3 is TGTGCCAGCAGCTTAGAGGGGGGACTGTCTAATGAAAAACTGTTTTTT. It translates to CASSLEGGLSNEKLFF.

This chain uses TRBV5-1 with TRBJ2-7; D gene uncertain. The CDR3 contains 12 residues. The V gene lost 4 bases and the J gene lost 3 bases, with 8 bases spanning the gap. CDR1 SGHRS and CDR2 YFSETQ come from the germline V gene. CDR3 sequence: CASSASGYEQYF. The CDR3 DNA follows: TGCGCCAGCAGCGCGTCCGGCTACGAGCAGTACTTC.

The rearrangement links TRBV5-1 to TRBJ1-1; D may be TRBD1 (5 bases). The CDR3 runs to 13 residues. Trimming took 7 bases from V and 1 from J, leaving 11 bases between them. CDR1 is SGHRS, CDR2 YFSETQ, per germline. Written as DNA, the CDR3 is TGCGCCAGCCAACAGGAGCGGAACACTGAAGCTTTCTTT. It translates to CASQQERNTEAFF. The full variable domain, with the rest looked up from reference TRBV5-1 and TRBJ1-1, is KAGVTQTPRYLIKTRGQQVTLSCSPISGHRSVSWYQQTPGQGLQFLFEYFSETQRNKGNFPGRFSGRQFSNSRSEMNVSTLELGDSALYLCASQQERNTEAFFGQGTRLTVV.

J is TRBJ1-2 and V is TRBV6-6; 7 nucleotides align to TRBD1. J gave up 2 bases and V 2 bases, and 8 bases lay outside the gene matches. This CDR3 spans 16 amino acids. Looked up from germline, CDR1 is MNHNY and CDR2 is SVGAGI (reference sequence). The CDR3 DNA is TGTGCCAGCAGTTACATTGTCCCGACAGGGAACTATGGCTACACCTTC. Protein sequence: CASSYIVPTGNYGYTF.

The rearrangement links TRBV6-2 or TRBV6-3 to TRBJ2-2; 10 bases match TRBD1. Trimming cost V 6 bases and J 4 bases; bases outside gene matches: 8. Germline CDR1 is MNHEY and CDR2 is SVGEGT. The length of the CDR3 is 16 residues. CDR3 amino acids: CASSQLGQGITGELFF. The CDR3 DNA is TGTGCCAGCAGCCAATTGGGACAGGGGATCACCGGGGAGCTGTTTTTT.

The chain combines TRBV9 with TRBJ2-7, with D perhaps TRBD1 (8 bases). From germline, CDR1 is SGDLS and CDR2 YYNGEE. This CDR3 comprises 15 residues. Trimming took 3 bases from V and 2 from J, leaving 15 bases between them. Written as DNA, the CDR3 is TGTGCCAGCAGCGCTGGACAGGGAGGGACCTACGAGCAGTACTTC. It codes for CASSAGQGGTYEQYF.

This chain links TRBV6-2 or TRBV6-3 with TRBJ2-7; maybe TRBD2 (6 bases). Germline CDR1 is MNHEY and CDR2 is SVGEGT. The V end was cut by 6 bases, the J end by 7 bases, with 16 bases between. The CDR3 has 13 residues. The CDR3 loop is CASSPASGVEQYF. The DNA for the CDR3 is TGTGCCAGCAGCCCGGCCTCGGGGGTTGAGCAGTACTTC.

The chain links TRBV6-5 to TRBJ1-5; D is unclear. Between the trimmed V and J ends, which lost 3 bases and 7 bases, there was a span of 10 bases. The CDR3 runs 13 residues. CDR1 and CDR2 (germline): MNHEY, SVGAGI. In DNA, the CDR3 is TGTGCCAGCAGTTATGGGGTAACGCAGCCCCAGCATTTT. Amino acid sequence: CASSYGVTQPQHF.

The V call is TRBV19, the J call TRBJ2-1, with D possibly being TRBD1 (6 bases). Germline V gene sequence: CDR1 LNHDA, CDR2 SQIVND (reference sequence). The germline V and J ends were trimmed by 2 bases and 3 bases, with 17 bases remaining between them. This CDR3 comprises 17 residues. CDR3 DNA: TGTGCCAGTAGTATAAAGTATACAGGGAGTTTCTACAATGAGCAGTTCTTC. Its translation: CASSIKYTGSFYNEQFF.

The chain joins TRBV7-6 to TRBJ2-7; no clear D. CDR1 is SGHVS, CDR2 FNYEAQ, per germline. Trimming took off 1 base at V and 2 bases at J, with 12 bases between the two ends. This CDR3 is 15 amino acids long. The CDR3 DNA reads TGTGCCAGCAGCTTAGGGTCCGGTCCCACCTACGAGCAGTACTTC. Protein: CASSLGSGPTYEQYF.

The rearrangement uses TRBV28 and TRBJ2-2; D remains unclear. The CDR3 has 14 amino acids. Deletions cut 10 bases from V and 6 bases from J, with 18 bases between. Germline CDR1 is MDHEN and CDR2 is SYDVKM. In nucleotides, the CDR3 is TGTGCCATAAAGAGCCCGAACAACGCCGGGGAGCTGTTTTTT. It is translated as CAIKSPNNAGELFF.

J is TRBJ1-4 and V is TRBV18; the D is unclear. This CDR3 has 16 residues. CDR1 and CDR2 (germline): KGHSH, LQKENI. The V gene lost 6 bases and the J gene lost 10 bases, with 24 bases spanning the gap. CDR3 DNA sequence: TGTGCCAGCTCCCCGACACCTGACGAAATTTCCGCAAAACTGTTTTTT. Its protein product is CASSPTPDEISAKLFF.